The 28 T cell receptor beta chains below were found in one sample sequenced in a study of long-term antiretroviral therapy in people with HIV. Survey level was the resolution at which the v3.0 immunoSEQ assay ran. Clones were read by immunoSEQ multiplex PCR, and TCRdb kept only the in-frame ones, dropping some. The table has over 40,000 clones, about 95% seen once; the top ten hold roughly 2.5%. Sequencing used unsorted PBMCs, obtained 3.7 years after starting antiretroviral therapy. These receptors originate from a woman in her fifties or sixties with HIV.

V and J are TRBV6-1 and TRBJ1-2, with D unclear. The CDR3 consists of 13 residues. Deletions cut 5 bases from V and 0 bases from J, with 7 bases between. CDR1 and CDR2 from the germline V gene are MNHNS and SASEGT. The chain's CDR3 is CASSKTSNYGYTF. CDR3 coding DNA: TGTGCCAGCAGTAAGACATCTAACTATGGCTACACCTTC.

The gene calls are TRBV7-2 and TRBJ2-7, with 10 bases fitting TRBD1. The CDR3 loop spans 13 amino acids. Germline lookup yields CDR1 SGHTA and CDR2 FQGNSA. V was clipped by 6 bases and J by 3 bases; unmatched bases: 2. The CDR3: CASRRDRGYEQYF. CDR3 coding DNA: TGTGCCAGCAGACGGGACAGGGGCTACGAGCAGTACTTC.

The chain combines TRBV19 with TRBJ2-7, with 9 bases aligning to TRBD1. The CDR3 is made up of 14 amino acids. V gave up 5 bases and J gave up 4 bases; unmatched junction bases: 6. Germline CDR1 LNHDA, CDR2 SQIVND (reference sequence). The CDR3 loop is CASSATGGYYEQYF. The CDR3 region has the DNA TGTGCCAGTAGTGCAACAGGGGGCTATTACGAGCAGTACTTC.

Written as DNA, the CDR3 is TGCGCCAGCAGCCAGGTCAAAGGTTACGAGCAGTACTTC. Translation: CASSQVKGYEQYF. V and J are TRBV10-1 and TRBJ2-7; D gene unclear. V lost 6 bases, J lost 4 bases, and 13 bases lay in between. The length of the CDR3 is 13 residues. Germline V gives CDR1 WNHNN, CDR2 SYGVQD (reference sequence).

CDR3 bases: TGTGCCAGCAGTTTATTCCCCGGGACAGGGGGCGACGAGCAGTACTTC. This codes for CASSLFPGTGGDEQYF. This rearrangement joins TRBV27 to TRBJ2-7; 12 bases map to TRBD1. The CDR3 has 16 residues. Per the germline V gene, CDR1 is MNHEY and CDR2 is SMNVEV (reference sequence). The V segment lost 1 base and the J segment 5 bases; nucleotides outside the gene matches: 6.

The J gene is TRBJ2-5, the V gene TRBV5-8; a weak D match, TRBD1 (6 bases). The CDR3 runs 13 residues. Germline loops: CDR1 SGHTS, CDR2 YDEGEE. V gave up 5 bases and J gave up 2 bases, with 10 bases separating them. The CDR3 bases are TGTGCCAGCAGTTATCAGGGGCAAGAGACCCAGTACTTC. Its protein is CASSYQGQETQYF.

The chain employs TRBV12-5 and TRBJ2-7; the D gene is possibly TRBD1 (6 bases). CDR1 is LGHNT and CDR2 is FRNRAP in the germline V gene. The CDR3 extends over 14 amino acids. Trimming stripped 2 bases from V and 6 bases from J, with 14 bases between. CDR3 DNA sequence: TGTGCTAGTGGTTTGCAGGGGCACAACGGCGAGCAGTACTTC. Protein sequence: CASGLQGHNGEQYF. Combining the CDR3 with reference TRBV12-5 and TRBJ2-7 gives the whole variable domain DARVTQTPRHKVTEMGQEVTMRCQPILGHNTVFWYRQTMMQGLELLAYFRNRAPLDDSGMPKDRFSAEMPDATLATLKIQPSEPRDSAVYFCASGLQGHNGEQYFGPGTRLTVT.

The chain uses TRBV27 and TRBJ2-5; 9 nucleotides align to TRBD1. V lost 5 bases to trimming and J lost 6 bases; unmatched junction nucleotides: 7. In germline, CDR1 is MNHEY, CDR2 SMNVEV (reference sequence). This CDR3 spans 14 amino acids. The CDR3 protein is CASSPPDRGKTQYF. DNA for the CDR3: TGTGCCAGCAGTCCCCCGGACAGGGGAAAGACCCAGTACTTC.

On this clone itself: At one boundary the junction diverges from the germline segment, which might be a read error. The chain couples TRBV7-7 to TRBJ2-5; the D is unclear. CDR1 is SSHAT, CDR2 FNYEAQ, per germline (reference sequence). The CDR3 is 13 residues long. CDR3 loop: CASSLELQETQYF. In DNA form, the CDR3 reads TGTGCTAGCAGCTTAGAGCTCCAAGAGACCCAGTACTTC. The full variable domain, rest sourced from reference TRBV7-7 and TRBJ2-5, is GAGVSQSPRYKVTKRGQDVTLRCDPISSHATLYWYQQALGQGPEFLTYFNYEAQPDKSGLPSDRFSAERPEGSISTLTIQRTEQRDSAMYRCASSLELQETQYFGPGTRLLVL.

The CDR3 is CASSQAGLAAETQYF. In DNA, the CDR3 is TGCGCCAGCAGCCAAGCCGGACTAGCGGCTGAGACCCAGTACTTC. The rearrangement uses TRBV4-1 and TRBJ2-5, with TRBD2 matching over 10 bases. Germline CDR1 and CDR2: MGHRA and YSYEKL. V shed 1 base and J 5 bases; nucleotides not matched to a gene: 4. This CDR3 is built from 15 residues.

The CDR3 here is CASSDQTSGKDTQYF. The CDR3 DNA is TGTGCCAGCAGTGACCAGACTAGCGGGAAGGATACGCAGTATTTT. The chain joins TRBV6-4 to TRBJ2-3, with 11 bases that match TRBD2. CDR1 and CDR2 from the germline V gene are MRHNA and SNTAGT. The junction had 4 bases not matched to a gene; V was cut back by 2 bases and J by 6 bases. The CDR3 runs to 15 residues.

The chain recombines TRBV5-1 with TRBJ2-2; possible D gene TRBD1, 6 bases. The CDR3 is 14 amino acids. Trimming removed 0 bases at V and 5 bases at J, with 8 bases between. Germline V gene sequence: CDR1 SGHRS, CDR2 YFSETQ. The CDR3 sequence is CASSLVTGTGELFF. CDR3 sequence (DNA): TGCGCCAGCAGCTTGGTTACAGGGACCGGGGAGCTGTTTTTT.

This chain uses TRBV6-6 with TRBJ1-1; weak D call: TRBD1 (5 bases). CDR3 size: 12 residues. V was trimmed by 8 bases and J by 6 bases, leaving 13 bases between them. In germline, CDR1 is MNHNY, CDR2 SVGAGI (reference sequence). CDR3 region: CASLIWDSEAFF. As DNA, the CDR3 is TGTGCCAGCCTGATTTGGGACTCTGAAGCTTTCTTT.

This clone was seen once. The chain joins TRBV30 to TRBJ2-5; 8 nucleotides line up with TRBD1. The CDR3 contains 13 residues. V lost 5 bases, J lost 1 base, and 3 bases stayed unmatched. Looked up from germline, CDR1 is GTSNPN and CDR2 is SVGIG (reference sequence). Here the CDR3 reads CAWGTGGQETQYF. DNA for the CDR3: TGTGCCTGGGGAACAGGGGGCCAAGAGACCCAGTACTTC.

The V and J genes are TRBV7-3 and TRBJ2-3; the D is unclear. V lost 2 bases and J lost 2, with 17 bases in between. The CDR3 totals 17 residues. CDR1 and CDR2 from the germline V gene are SGHTA and FQGTGA. The CDR3 DNA reads TGTGCCAGCAGCTTAGGGCCTCAGACGACCTTCACAGATACGCAGTATTTT. Amino acid sequence: CASSLGPQTTFTDTQYF.

This chain joins TRBV5-8 and TRBJ2-7; D gene uncertain. The CDR3 consists of 11 residues. The V and J ends lost 4 bases and 6 bases respectively, with 8 bases between them. CDR1 and CDR2 from the germline V gene are SGHTS and YDEGEE. Here the CDR3 reads CASSPTAEQYF. Written as DNA, the CDR3 is TGTGCCAGCAGCCCTACCGCCGAGCAGTACTTC.

V gene TRBV11-1 combines with J gene TRBJ1-2; perhaps TRBD1 as D (5 bases). Germline CDR1 reads SGHAT; CDR2 reads FQDESV (reference sequence). V shed 5 bases and J shed 6 bases, with 13 bases lying between them. The CDR3 loop spans 13 amino acids. In DNA, the CDR3 is TGTGCCAGCAGCACCCCCGCGGGGGATGGCTACACCTTC. Translation gives CASSTPAGDGYTF.

The chain has TRBV7-2 and TRBJ2-3; perhaps TRBD1 as D (6 bases). The V and J ends lost 3 bases and 9 bases respectively, with 16 bases between them. This CDR3 spans 14 amino acids. CDR1 and CDR2 (germline): SGHTA, FQGNSA. DNA of the CDR3: TGTGCCAGCAGCTTTTTCAGGGGACAACGCACGCAGTATTTT. Translated: CASSFFRGQRTQYF.

This clone appeared a single time. The CDR3 loop reads CASSLSYGSGYTF. The CDR3, as DNA: TGTGCCAGCAGCTTATCCTACGGCTCCGGCTACACCTTC. The chain joins TRBV7-9 to TRBJ1-2; D is ambiguous. Germline-derived CDR1 and CDR2 are SEHNR and FQNEAQ (reference sequence). The CDR3 sequence is 13 residues long. V lost 2 bases and J lost 8, with 12 bases in between.

The chain is built from TRBV27 and TRBJ1-2; 10 positions match TRBD1. Germline values: CDR1 MNHEY, CDR2 SMNVEV (reference sequence). This CDR3 is built from 15 residues. J gave up 8 bases and V 3 bases, and 9 bases lay outside the gene matches. CDR3 sequence: CASSFRDRGRGGYTF. In DNA, the CDR3 is TGTGCCAGCAGTTTTCGCGACAGGGGGCGTGGAGGCTACACCTTC.

This clone has just one count. This chain connects TRBV20-1 to TRBJ2-3, with D tentatively TRBD1 or TRBD2 (5 bases each). The CDR3 spans 10 residues. Trimming removed 7 bases from V and 4 bases from J, with 6 bases in between. CDR1 and CDR2 from the germline V gene are DFQATT and SNEGSKA (reference sequence). The CDR3 loop is CSVGADTQYF. CDR3 coding DNA: TGCAGTGTGGGGGCAGATACGCAGTATTTT.

This chain connects TRBV10-3 to TRBJ1-2; 9 nucleotides agree with TRBD1. Germline V CDR1 and CDR2: ENHRY, SYGVKD. CDR3 length: 15 amino acids. V shed 0 bases and J 4 bases; nucleotides not matched to a gene: 3. The CDR3 spells CAISESGTGTYGYTF. DNA for the CDR3: TGTGCCATCAGTGAGTCGGGGACAGGGACCTATGGCTACACCTTC.

This clone has only one observation. V and J are TRBV4-2 and TRBJ1-5; unclear D gene. The CDR3 is 14 residues long. Trimming stripped 1 base from V and 5 bases from J, with 9 bases between. The germline gives CDR1 LGHNA, CDR2 YNFKEQ. The CDR3 here is CASSQVDRDQPQHF. DNA of the CDR3: TGTGCCAGCAGCCAAGTTGACCGTGATCAGCCCCAGCATTTT.

The chain uses TRBV5-1 and TRBJ2-5; TRBD1 agrees at 8 bases. The V gene end was trimmed by 2 bases and the J gene end by 4 bases; junction bases not matched to a gene: 7. Germline values: CDR1 SGHRS, CDR2 YFSETQ. The CDR3 loop spans 15 amino acids. CDR3 loop: CASSLGSTGAETQYF. The DNA of the CDR3 is TGCGCCAGCAGCTTAGGTTCGACAGGGGCAGAGACCCAGTACTTC.

The J gene is TRBJ2-2, the V gene TRBV5-1; no reliable D call. The CDR3 extends over 13 amino acids. V lost 3 bases to trimming and J lost 4 bases, with 7 bases between them. The germline gives CDR1 SGHRS, CDR2 YFSETQ. The CDR3 reads CASSSDGTGELFF. CDR3 nucleotides: TGCGCCAGCAGCTCTGACGGCACCGGGGAGCTGTTTTTT.

The chain is built from TRBV4-3 and TRBJ2-3; 8 positions match TRBD2. Trimming removed 4 bases from V and 6 bases from J; junction bases left unmatched: 9. This CDR3 is 15 amino acids long. Germline CDR1 reads LGHNA; CDR2 reads YSLEER. The CDR3 region is CASSRAGLGGDTQYF. As DNA, the CDR3 is TGCGCCAGCAGCCGAGCGGGACTAGGGGGTGATACGCAGTATTTT.

This chain connects TRBV13 to TRBJ2-1, with no clear D. The CDR3 is 13 residues long. V lost 2 bases, J lost 2 bases, and 4 bases lay in between. Germline loops: CDR1 PRHDT, CDR2 FYEKMQ (reference sequence). The DNA of the CDR3 is TGTGCCAGCAGCTTACAACCCTACAATGAGCAGTTCTTC. This gives the protein CASSLQPYNEQFF.

This clone was seen only a few times. The chain employs TRBV4-3 and TRBJ2-7; D might be TRBD1 (6 bases). Germline-derived CDR1 and CDR2 are LGHNA and YSLEER. V lost 5 bases, J lost 3 bases, and 11 bases lay in between. This CDR3 contains 13 residues. The CDR3 DNA reads TGCGCCAGCAGCTACAGGGAAGGCTACGAGCAGTACTTC. Protein: CASSYREGYEQYF.